The next 20 T cell receptor beta chains were all read from a single sample in a study of OX40 agonist ivuxolimab in advanced cancers. Method: immunoSEQ multiplex PCR; TCRdb's copy keeps in-frame clones and lacks some. Found here are 23,000 or so clones, over 70% of them singletons; the top ten hold around 2%. Sequencing was performed on CD4+ or CD8+ T cells sorted from blood, taken in a trial of the OX40 agonist ivuxolimab. These receptors all come from an adult with an advanced solid tumor such as melanoma, head and neck, liver or kidney cancer.

The chain employs TRBV10-3 and TRBJ2-5; 7 bases map to TRBD2. V lost 0 bases, J lost 3 bases, and 1 base stayed unmatched. There are 14 residues in the CDR3. Germline CDR1 reads ENHRY; CDR2 reads SYGVKD. Here the CDR3 DNA reads TGTGCCATCAGTGAGTCGAGCGGGGAAGAGACCCAGTACTTC. Residues: CAISESSGEETQYF.

V gene TRBV9 combines with J gene TRBJ1-3; tentative D call: TRBD1 (5 bases). V gave up 4 bases and J gave up 2 bases, with 13 bases separating them. The V gene's germline CDR1 is SGDLS and CDR2 YYNGEE. The CDR3 is made up of 15 amino acids. CDR3 protein: CASSPDGTPGNTIYF. The CDR3 nucleotides are TGTGCCAGCAGCCCGGACGGGACTCCTGGAAACACCATATATTTT.

The chain uses TRBV4-1 and TRBJ1-2; no clear D. Germline V gives CDR1 MGHRA, CDR2 YSYEKL. The V gene lost 0 bases and the J gene lost 5 bases, with 10 bases spanning the gap. There are 14 residues in the CDR3. The CDR3 nucleotides read TGCGCCAGCAGCCAAGATAAGAGGGATTATGGCTACACCTTC. Amino acid sequence: CASSQDKRDYGYTF.

The V and J genes are TRBV6-5 and TRBJ1-2; D not certain. V dropped 0 bases and J dropped 2 bases, with 10 bases sitting between them. CDR3 size: 15 residues. CDR1 and CDR2 (germline): MNHEY, SVGAGI. The CDR3 spells CASSYSLETNYGYTF. DNA for the CDR3: TGTGCCAGCAGTTACTCACTAGAGACGAACTATGGCTACACCTTC.

The chain carries TRBV5-8 and TRBJ2-3; D gene unclear. The CDR3 is 15 residues long. V was trimmed by 0 bases and J by 0 bases, leaving 8 bases between them. Germline V gene data show CDR1 as SGHTS and CDR2 as YDEGEE. The CDR3 region has the DNA TGTGCCAGCAGCTTGGGACTCCTTAGCACAGATACGCAGTATTTT. Residues: CASSLGLLSTDTQYF.

The V call is TRBV7-8, the J call TRBJ2-3, with TRBD2 matching 8 bases. The CDR3 is made up of 14 amino acids. CDR1 is SGHVS and CDR2 is FQNEAQ in the germline V gene. V lost 7 bases and J lost 7; bases outside the gene matches: 10. The CDR3 DNA is TGTGCCAGCACCGGGGGGGCGGGGAGCTATACGCAGTATTTT. It encodes CASTGGAGSYTQYF.

This chain joins TRBV7-2 and TRBJ2-3; unclear D gene. Germline CDR1 and CDR2: SGHTA and FQGNSA. Trimming stripped 2 bases from V and 3 bases from J, with 6 bases between. The CDR3 has 13 amino acids. The CDR3 reads CASSLPRTDTQYF. The CDR3 DNA reads TGTGCCAGCAGCTTACCTAGGACAGATACGCAGTATTTT.

CDR3 bases: TGTGCCTGGAAGGGGCTTGTCGCGGGAGAGACCCAGTACTTC. Protein product: CAWKGLVAGETQYF. The chain combines TRBV30 with TRBJ2-5, with D perhaps given as TRBD1 or TRBD2 (5 bases each). V was trimmed by 4 bases and J by 4 bases, leaving 16 bases between them. Germline-derived CDR1 and CDR2 are GTSNPN and SVGIG (reference sequence). The CDR3 is 14 residues long.

This clone showed up just a few times. The chain links TRBV7-2 to TRBJ1-5; D gene ambiguous. CDR3 length: 14 residues. Germline-derived CDR1 and CDR2 are SGHTA and FQGNSA. Trimming pared 5 bases from V and 4 bases from J, leaving 12 bases between. The CDR3: CASSLGHNNQPQHF. The CDR3 nucleotides read TGTGCCAGCAGCCTTGGGCACAATAATCAGCCCCAGCATTTT.

The rearrangement uses TRBV5-4 and TRBJ2-7; 7 positions match TRBD1. This CDR3 spans 13 amino acids. After removal of 10 bases from V and 2 bases from J, the junction contained 9 bases not matched to a gene. CDR1 SGHNT and CDR2 YYREEE come from the germline V gene (reference sequence). CDR3 bases: TGTGCCGGCCCCGGACAGGCAGCCTACGAGCAGTACTTC. It yields the protein CAGPGQAAYEQYF.

In this sample, this clone turned up a few times. This chain joins TRBV18 and TRBJ2-7; D is unclear. Between the trimmed V and J ends, which lost 5 bases and 2 bases, there was a span of 7 bases. Germline V gives CDR1 KGHSH, CDR2 LQKENI. This CDR3 spans 12 amino acids. The CDR3 DNA reads TGTGCCAGCTCATCGGCAACCTACGAGCAGTACTTC. Translation: CASSSATYEQYF.

V is TRBV28 and J is TRBJ1-2, with 7 bases that match TRBD1. CDR3 size: 15 residues. Germline CDR1 MDHEN, CDR2 SYDVKM. J was trimmed by 4 bases and V by 5 bases; bases with no gene match: 10. The CDR3: CASSQTGKGSYGYTF. The CDR3 DNA reads as TGTGCCAGCAGTCAGACAGGGAAGGGGTCCTATGGCTACACCTTC.

V gene TRBV6-4 combines with J gene TRBJ2-3, with D tentatively TRBD2 (5 bases). This CDR3 is built from 16 residues. Germline loops: CDR1 MRHNA, CDR2 SNTAGT. Trimming removed 0 bases at V and 2 bases at J, with 12 bases between. The CDR3 sequence: CASSDSPTRSTDTQYF. The CDR3 DNA follows: TGTGCCAGCAGTGACTCACCAACTAGATCCACAGATACGCAGTATTTT.

The V call is TRBV6-5, the J call TRBJ1-2; TRBD1 might be the D (5 bases). Trimming took 6 bases from V and 4 from J, leaving 12 bases between them. Germline V lookup: CDR1 MNHEY, CDR2 SVGAGI. CDR3 length: 13 residues. The CDR3 region is CASSPGIFYGYTF. DNA for the CDR3: TGTGCCAGCAGCCCAGGGATATTCTATGGCTACACCTTC.

This chain uses TRBV18 with TRBJ1-5; a weak D match, TRBD1 (6 bases). Trimming removed 4 bases from V and 3 bases from J, with 13 bases in between. Per the germline V gene, CDR1 is KGHSH and CDR2 is LQKENI. This CDR3 is 15 amino acids long. Here the CDR3 reads CASSQQTGPNQPQHF. CDR3 nucleotides: TGTGCCAGCTCACAACAGACAGGCCCCAATCAGCCCCAGCATTTT. Filled out from reference TRBV18 and TRBJ1-5, the complete variable domain reads NAGVMQNPRHLVRRRGQEARLRCSPMKGHSHVYWYRQLPEEGLKFMVYLQKENIIDESGMPKERFSAEFPKEGPSILRIQQVVRGDSAAYFCASSQQTGPNQPQHFGDGTRLSIL.

The J gene is TRBJ2-2, the V gene TRBV28, with TRBD2 matching 7 bases. CDR3 length: 14 amino acids. J was trimmed by 4 bases and V by 6 bases; bases with no gene match: 5. The germline V gene encodes CDR1 MDHEN and CDR2 SYDVKM. This CDR3 is CASSPGGSTGELFF. CDR3 nucleotides: TGTGCCAGCAGCCCCGGGGGGTCCACCGGGGAGCTGTTTTTT. Full variable domain (remainder filled in from reference TRBV28 and TRBJ2-2): DVKVTQSSRYLVKRTGEKVFLECVQDMDHENMFWYRQDPGLGLRLIYFSYDVKMKEKGDIPEGYSVSREKKERFSLILESASTNQTSMYLCASSPGGSTGELFFGEGSRLTVL.

In this sample, this clone turned up a few times. The chain joins TRBV6-6 to TRBJ2-5; 13 bases map to TRBD2. The V gene end was trimmed by 6 bases and the J gene end by 7 bases; junction bases not matched to a gene: 11. CDR1 is MNHNY, CDR2 SVGAGI, per germline (reference sequence). The CDR3 is 16 amino acids. The CDR3 DNA sequence: TGTGCCAGCAGCCCGAGCGGTCGGACTAGCGGGGGGACCCAGTACTTC. Amino acid sequence: CASSPSGRTSGGTQYF.

This chain links TRBV29-1 with TRBJ2-5; D is unclear. The V gene lost 1 base and the J gene lost 2 bases, with 8 bases spanning the gap. The CDR3 is 13 amino acids. The germline V gene has CDR1 SQVTM and CDR2 ANQGSEA. Here the CDR3 DNA reads TGCAGCGTTGAAGTCGGCGCACAAGAGACCCAGTACTTC. This sequence encodes CSVEVGAQETQYF.

The V and J genes are TRBV29-1 and TRBJ1-3; 8 bases are shared with TRBD1. The CDR3 is 14 amino acids. Losses at the gene ends were 6 bases for V and 0 bases for J; bases not matched to a gene: 4. From germline, CDR1 is SQVTM and CDR2 ANQGSEA. CDR3 sequence (DNA): TGCAGCGTGGATACAGGGGGCTCTGGAAACACCATATATTTT. The encoded protein is CSVDTGGSGNTIYF.

Concerning this clone itself: No conserved phenylalanine or tryptophan ends this CDR3, so it is likely a read error. No DNA is shown, since the ends of the CDR3 on it are uncertain; the CDR3 is the one TCRdb lists. The genes are TRBV15 and TRBJ2-7; the table's D call of TRBD1 was not tested on the DNA. The CDR3 adds up to 13 amino acids, both ends counted. Per the germline V gene, CDR1 is LNHNV and CDR2 is YYDKDF (reference sequence). CDR3 loop: CATSRGVGGPLQS.